This T cell receptor (beta chain) was found in a study of shared clonotypes between healthy human individuals. Deep-level assay runs were performed. Under the authors' procedure: Filtering differed since immunoSEQ provided only junctions, with no quality scores. The method was immunoSEQ multiplex PCR; TCRdb's version includes in-frame clones alone and lacks a portion of them. That table supplies the V and J calls and clone size; D and trimming were determined from the DNA. Of about 490,000 clones in the sample, around 73% are singletons; the top ten hold approximately 12%. This CDR3 contains 15 residues. The germline gives CDR1 MDHEN, CDR2 SYDVKM. V shed 3 bases and J shed 5 bases, with 14 bases lying between them. This clone was counted a few times.

Specimen: PBMCs. This chain uses TRBV28 with TRBJ2-1; D ambiguous. The TCR originated in a woman aged 35 to 49 in good health. Some clones in this sample may be carry-over from other donors' samples. The CDR3 DNA follows: TGTGCCAGCAGTTTTTTTGGGTACCTAAACAATGAGCAGTTCTTC. This gives the protein CASSFFGYLNNEQFF.